This T cell receptor (beta chain) came from a study of cytomegalovirus exposure and HLA in healthy donors. Study-wide results and limits: In a later analysis, a missense DCLRE1C variant was linked to TCR beta V- and J-gene trimming.

60 Vbeta and 13 Jbeta primers were used in PCR. Measured with immunoSEQ multiplex PCR; TCRdb has only the in-frame clones, and not every one. This sample has about 120,000 clones, with more than 65% found just once. The donors gave bone marrow, and they were healthy. In the case of this clone: Its antigen is not known.

The sequencing sample was made of PBMCs. This receptor was taken from a young man in good health and CMV-seropositive.

As DNA, the CDR3 is TGCGCCAGCAGCTTGGGGTCCGTAGCGGGAGGAGTGACAGATACGCAGTATTTT. Residues: CASSLGSVAGGVTDTQYF. The genes are TRBV5-1 and TRBJ2-3; 10 bases are shared with TRBD2. V lost 0 bases, J lost 3 bases, and 10 bases stayed unmatched. The CDR3 covers 18 residues. The germline gives CDR1 SGHRS, CDR2 YFSETQ.